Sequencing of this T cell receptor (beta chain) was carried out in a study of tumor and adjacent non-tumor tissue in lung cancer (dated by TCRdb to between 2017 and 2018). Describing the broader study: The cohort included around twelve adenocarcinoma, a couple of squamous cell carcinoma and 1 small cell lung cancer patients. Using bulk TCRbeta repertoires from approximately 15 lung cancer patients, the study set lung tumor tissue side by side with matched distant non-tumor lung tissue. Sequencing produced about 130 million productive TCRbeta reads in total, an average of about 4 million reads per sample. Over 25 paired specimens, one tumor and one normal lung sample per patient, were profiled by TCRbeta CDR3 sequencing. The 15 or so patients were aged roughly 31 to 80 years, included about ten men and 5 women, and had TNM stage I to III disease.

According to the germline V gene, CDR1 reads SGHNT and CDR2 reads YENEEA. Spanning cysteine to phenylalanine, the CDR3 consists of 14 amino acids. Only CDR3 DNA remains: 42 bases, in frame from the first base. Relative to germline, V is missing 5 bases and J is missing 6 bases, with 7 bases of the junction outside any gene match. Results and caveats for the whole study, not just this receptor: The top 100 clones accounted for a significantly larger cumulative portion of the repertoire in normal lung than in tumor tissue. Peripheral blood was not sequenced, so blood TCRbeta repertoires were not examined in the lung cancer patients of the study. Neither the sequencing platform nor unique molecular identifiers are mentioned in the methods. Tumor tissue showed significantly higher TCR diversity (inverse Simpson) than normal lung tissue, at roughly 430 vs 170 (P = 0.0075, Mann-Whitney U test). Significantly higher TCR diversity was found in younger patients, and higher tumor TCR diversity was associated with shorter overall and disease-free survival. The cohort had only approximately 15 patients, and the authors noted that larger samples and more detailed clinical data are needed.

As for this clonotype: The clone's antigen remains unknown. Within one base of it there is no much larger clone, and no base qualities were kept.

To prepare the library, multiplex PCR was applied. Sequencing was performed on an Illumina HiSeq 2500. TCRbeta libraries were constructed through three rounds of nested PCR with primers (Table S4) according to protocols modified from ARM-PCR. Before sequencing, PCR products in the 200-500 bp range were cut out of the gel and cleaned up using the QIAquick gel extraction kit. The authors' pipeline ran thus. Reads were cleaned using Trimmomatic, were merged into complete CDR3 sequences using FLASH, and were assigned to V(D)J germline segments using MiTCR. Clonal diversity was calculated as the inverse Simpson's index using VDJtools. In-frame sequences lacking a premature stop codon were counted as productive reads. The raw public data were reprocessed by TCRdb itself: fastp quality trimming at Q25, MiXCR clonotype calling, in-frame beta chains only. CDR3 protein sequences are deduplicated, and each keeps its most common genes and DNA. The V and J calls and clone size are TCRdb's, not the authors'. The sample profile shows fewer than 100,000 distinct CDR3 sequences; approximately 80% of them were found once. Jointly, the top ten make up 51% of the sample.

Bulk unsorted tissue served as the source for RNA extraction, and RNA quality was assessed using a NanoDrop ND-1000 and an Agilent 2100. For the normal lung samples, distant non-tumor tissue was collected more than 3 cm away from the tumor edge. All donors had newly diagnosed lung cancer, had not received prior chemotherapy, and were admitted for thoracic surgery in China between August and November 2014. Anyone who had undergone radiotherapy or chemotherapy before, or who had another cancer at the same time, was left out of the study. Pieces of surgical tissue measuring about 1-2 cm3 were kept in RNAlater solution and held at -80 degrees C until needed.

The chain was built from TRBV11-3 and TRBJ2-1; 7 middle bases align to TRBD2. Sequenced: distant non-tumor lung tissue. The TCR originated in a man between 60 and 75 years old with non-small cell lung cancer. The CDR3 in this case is CASSVSGTTNEQFF. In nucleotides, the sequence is TGTGCCAGCAGCGTGAGCGGGACTACCAATGAGCAGTTCTTC. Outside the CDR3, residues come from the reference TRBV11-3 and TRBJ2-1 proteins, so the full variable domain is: EAGVVQSPRYKIIEKKQPVAFWCNPISGHNTLYWYLQNLGQGPELLIRYENEEAVDDSQLPKDRFSAERLKGVDSTLKIQPAELGDSAVYLCASSVSGTTNEQFFGPGTRLTVL.